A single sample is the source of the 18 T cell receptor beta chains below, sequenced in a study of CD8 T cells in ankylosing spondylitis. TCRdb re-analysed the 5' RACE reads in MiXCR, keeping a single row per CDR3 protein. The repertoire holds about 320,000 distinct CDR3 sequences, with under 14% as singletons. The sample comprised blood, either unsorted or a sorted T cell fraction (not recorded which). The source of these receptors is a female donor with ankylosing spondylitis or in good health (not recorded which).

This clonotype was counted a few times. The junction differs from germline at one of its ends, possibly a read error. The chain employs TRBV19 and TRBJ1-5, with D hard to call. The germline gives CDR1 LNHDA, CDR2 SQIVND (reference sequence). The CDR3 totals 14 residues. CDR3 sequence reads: CASSLDTSNQPQHF. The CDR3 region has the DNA TGTGCCAGTAGTTTAGACACTAGCAATCAGCCCCAGCATTTT.

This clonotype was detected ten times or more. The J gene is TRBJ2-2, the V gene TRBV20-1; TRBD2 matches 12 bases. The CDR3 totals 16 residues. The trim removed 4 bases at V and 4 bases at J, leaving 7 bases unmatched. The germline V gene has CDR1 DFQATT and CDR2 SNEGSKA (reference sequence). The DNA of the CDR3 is TGCAGTGCTACCCGGACTAGCGGGGCGCGCACCGGGGAGCTGTTTTTT. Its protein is CSATRTSGARTGELFF.

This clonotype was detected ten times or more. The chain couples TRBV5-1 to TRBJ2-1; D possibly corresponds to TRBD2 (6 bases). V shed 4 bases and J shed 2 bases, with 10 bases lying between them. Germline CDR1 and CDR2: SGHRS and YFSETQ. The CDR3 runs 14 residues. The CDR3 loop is CASSNPGAYNEQFF. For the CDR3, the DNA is TGCGCCAGCAGCAACCCGGGGGCCTACAATGAGCAGTTCTTC. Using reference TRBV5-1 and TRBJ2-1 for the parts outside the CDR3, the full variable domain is KAGVTQTPRYLIKTRGQQVTLSCSPISGHRSVSWYQQTPGQGLQFLFEYFSETQRNKGNFPGRFSGRQFSNSRSEMNVSTLELGDSALYLCASSNPGAYNEQFFGPGTRLTVL.

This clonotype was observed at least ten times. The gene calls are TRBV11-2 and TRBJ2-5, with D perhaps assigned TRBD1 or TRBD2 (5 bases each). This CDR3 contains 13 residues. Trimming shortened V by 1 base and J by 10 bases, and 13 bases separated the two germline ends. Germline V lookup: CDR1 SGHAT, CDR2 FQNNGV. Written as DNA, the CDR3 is TGTGCCAGCAGCTTAGTCCCAGGGAGAGTCCAGTACTTC. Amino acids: CASSLVPGRVQYF.

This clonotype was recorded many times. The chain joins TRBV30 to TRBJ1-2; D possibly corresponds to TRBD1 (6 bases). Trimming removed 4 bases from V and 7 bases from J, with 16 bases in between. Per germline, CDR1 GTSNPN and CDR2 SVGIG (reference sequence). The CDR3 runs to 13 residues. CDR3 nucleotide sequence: TGTGCCTGGACCCACAGGGCCCAGGGTGGCTACACCTTC. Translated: CAWTHRAQGGYTF.

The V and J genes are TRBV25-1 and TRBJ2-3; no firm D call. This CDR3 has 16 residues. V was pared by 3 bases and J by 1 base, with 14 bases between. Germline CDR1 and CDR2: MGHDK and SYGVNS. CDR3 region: CASSEDSSAGTDTQYF. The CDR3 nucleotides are TGTGCCAGCAGTGAGGATAGTAGTGCAGGCACAGATACGCAGTATTTT.

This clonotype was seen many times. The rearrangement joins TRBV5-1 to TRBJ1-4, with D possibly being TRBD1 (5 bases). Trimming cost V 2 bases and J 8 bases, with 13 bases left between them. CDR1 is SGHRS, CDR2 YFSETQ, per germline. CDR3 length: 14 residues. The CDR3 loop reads CASSFGRVGEKLFF. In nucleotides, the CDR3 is TGCGCCAGCAGCTTCGGCAGGGTTGGAGAAAAACTGTTTTTT.

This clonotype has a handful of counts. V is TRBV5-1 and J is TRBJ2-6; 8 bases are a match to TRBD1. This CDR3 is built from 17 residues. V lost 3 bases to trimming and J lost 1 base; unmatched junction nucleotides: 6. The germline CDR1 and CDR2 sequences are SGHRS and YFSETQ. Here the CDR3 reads CASSYQGALSGANVLTF. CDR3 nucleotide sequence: TGCGCCAGCAGCTATCAGGGGGCACTATCTGGGGCCAACGTCCTGACTTTC.

The CDR3 spells CASSRGQTDTQYF. As DNA, the CDR3 is TGCGCCAGCAGCCGGGGGCAAACAGATACGCAGTATTTT. The chain has TRBV5-1 and TRBJ2-3; D may correspond to TRBD1 or TRBD2 (6 bases each). Trimming left V 4 bases short and J 3 bases short, with 9 bases between. This CDR3 is built from 13 residues. The germline CDR1 and CDR2 sequences are SGHRS and YFSETQ.

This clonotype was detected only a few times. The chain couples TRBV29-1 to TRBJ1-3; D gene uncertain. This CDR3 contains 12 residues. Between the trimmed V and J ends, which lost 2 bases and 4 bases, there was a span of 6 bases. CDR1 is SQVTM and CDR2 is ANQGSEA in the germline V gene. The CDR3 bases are TGCAGCGTTGAATTGAGGGGAAACACCATATATTTT. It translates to CSVELRGNTIYF.

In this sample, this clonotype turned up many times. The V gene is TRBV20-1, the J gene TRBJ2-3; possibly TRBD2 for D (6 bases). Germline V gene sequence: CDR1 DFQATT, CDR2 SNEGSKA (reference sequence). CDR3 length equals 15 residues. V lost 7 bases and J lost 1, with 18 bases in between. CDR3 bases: TGCAGTGTAGCCCATCGGGTAGCGGGCACAGATACGCAGTATTTT. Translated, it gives CSVAHRVAGTDTQYF.

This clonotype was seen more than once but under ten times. CDR3 DNA sequence: TGCGCCAGCAGCCCGGGACAGGGGCCCACGTATCCCCTCCACTTT. Its translation: CASSPGQGPTYPLHF. This chain joins TRBV5-1 and TRBJ1-6, with 10 bases fitting TRBD1. The ends lost 4 bases at V and 13 bases at J; junction bases unmatched: 11. This CDR3 comprises 15 residues. CDR1 SGHRS and CDR2 YFSETQ come from the germline V gene. Using reference TRBV5-1 and TRBJ1-6 for the parts outside the CDR3, the full variable domain is KAGVTQTPRYLIKTRGQQVTLSCSPISGHRSVSWYQQTPGQGLQFLFEYFSETQRNKGNFPGRFSGRQFSNSRSEMNVSTLELGDSALYLCASSPGQGPTYPLHFGNGTRLTVT.

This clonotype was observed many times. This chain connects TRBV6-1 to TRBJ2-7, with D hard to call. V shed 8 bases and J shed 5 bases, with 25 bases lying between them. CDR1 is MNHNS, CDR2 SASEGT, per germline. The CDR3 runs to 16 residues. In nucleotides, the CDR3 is TGTGCCAGCCGCCGTGAGGCGGAGTGGTTTGGGGACGAGCAGTACTTC. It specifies CASRREAEWFGDEQYF.

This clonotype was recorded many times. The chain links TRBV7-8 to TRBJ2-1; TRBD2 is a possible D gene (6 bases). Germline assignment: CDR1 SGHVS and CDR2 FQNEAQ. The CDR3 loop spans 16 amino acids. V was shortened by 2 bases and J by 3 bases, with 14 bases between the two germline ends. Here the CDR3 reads CASSLRPGERYNEQFF. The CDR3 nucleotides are TGTGCCAGCAGCTTAAGACCGGGGGAACGCTACAATGAGCAGTTCTTC.

CDR3 sequence (DNA): TGCGCCAGCAGCTTGGGGGAGACAGGGGGCTGGGAGACCCAGTACTTC. It is translated as CASSLGETGGWETQYF. V and J are TRBV5-1 and TRBJ2-5; 10 bases fit TRBD1. Unmatched junction bases numbered 7, after V lost 0 bases and J lost 5 bases. Germline V gene data show CDR1 as SGHRS and CDR2 as YFSETQ. CDR3 size: 16 residues.

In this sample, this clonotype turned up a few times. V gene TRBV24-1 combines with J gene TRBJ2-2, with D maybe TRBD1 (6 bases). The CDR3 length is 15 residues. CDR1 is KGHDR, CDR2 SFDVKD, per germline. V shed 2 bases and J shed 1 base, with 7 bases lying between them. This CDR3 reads CATSDWDKNTGELFF. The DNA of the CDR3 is TGTGCCACCAGTGATTGGGACAAGAACACCGGGGAGCTGTTTTTT.

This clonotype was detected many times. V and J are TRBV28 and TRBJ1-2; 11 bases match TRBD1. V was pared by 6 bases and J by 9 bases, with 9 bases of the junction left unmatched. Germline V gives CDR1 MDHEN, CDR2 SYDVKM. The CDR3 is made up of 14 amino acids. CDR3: CASRTGTGGLSYTF. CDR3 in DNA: TGTGCCAGCAGGACCGGGACAGGGGGTTTAAGCTACACCTTC.

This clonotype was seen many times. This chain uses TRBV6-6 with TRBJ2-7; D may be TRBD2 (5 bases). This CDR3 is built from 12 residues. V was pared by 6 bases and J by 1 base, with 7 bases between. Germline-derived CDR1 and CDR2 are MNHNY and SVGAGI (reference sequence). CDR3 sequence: CASRSGSYEQYF. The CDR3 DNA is TGTGCCAGCAGGTCGGGGTCCTACGAGCAGTACTTC.